This T cell receptor beta chain appears in the sequencing data of a study of response to subunit inactivated influenza vaccine. TCRdb independently ran MiXCR on the RT-PCR reads; one entry per CDR3 protein. Here the sample spans roughly 700,000 distinct CDR3 sequences, less than 20% being singletons. Overall study findings and caveats: Authors proposed each seasonal influenza vaccination draws in few new T cells.

Note on this clonotype: Its antigen remains unknown.

With 4 bases removed from V and 6 bases from J, the gap between germline ends came to 22 bases. The CDR3 consists of 16 residues. Germline V gives CDR1 SGHRS, CDR2 YFSETQ. The source of this sequence is a man aged 45 to 65 who received an inactivated influenza vaccine. The input for sequencing was PBMCs from blood, taken about 11 days after vaccination. The genes are TRBV5-1 and TRBJ1-1; D unresolved. CDR3 sequence (DNA): TGCGCCAGCAGCCCAGGAGGCCCGGGAGTGGGCTCTGAAGCTTTCTTT. Its translation: CASSPGGPGVGSEAFF.